This TCR beta chain is from a study of spatial heterogeneity in lung cancer. Study-level findings and limits: At resection, ubiquitous expanded tumor TCRs appeared in blood more than at follow-up.

Noted time point: blood at routine non-recurrence follow-up after resection. Unsorted tumor, nontumor lung tissue or cryopreserved PBMC supplied the whole RNA. Germline V gene data show CDR1 as LGHNA and CDR2 as YNFKEQ. This CDR3 is 14 amino acids long. Trimming cost V 3 bases and J 2 bases, with 10 bases left between them. This clonotype was observed at least ten times. Its specificity is not known. TCRdb reprocessed the 5' RACE reads with MiXCR, giving one entry per CDR3 protein. The sample shows 15,000 to 20,000 distinct CDR3 sequences, over 8% of them seen only once. The V gene is TRBV4-2, the J gene TRBJ2-5, with D uncertain. Sequenced material: PBMCs, taken at follow-up. This clonotype originated in a female donor with early-stage non-small cell lung cancer. CDR3 protein: CASSHYETQETQYF. The DNA of the CDR3 is TGTGCCAGCAGCCACTACGAAACGCAAGAGACCCAGTACTTC.